This T cell receptor (beta chain) was profiled in a study of T cell changes during pregnancy in multiple sclerosis. Here immunoSEQ multiplex PCR was the method, and the copy in TCRdb shows in-frame clones only, minus some. This table has almost 95,000 clones, roughly 90% appearing once. The CDR3 is made up of 14 amino acids. Germline V gene data show CDR1 as SGHTA and CDR2 as FQGTGA. The junction had 9 bases not matched to a gene; V was cut back by 4 bases and J by 8 bases. The rearrangement links TRBV7-3 to TRBJ1-2, with 8 bases matching TRBD1. The sequence was obtained from a female donor with multiple sclerosis, enrolled in a pregnancy study. Specimen: peripheral blood, collected in the first trimester of pregnancy. The DNA for the CDR3 is TGTGCCAGCAGCTCCGGGGACAGGTTTGGGGGCTACACCTTC. It yields the protein CASSSGDRFGGYTF.